This T cell receptor beta chain stems from a study of blood T cell repertoires in COVID-19. Across the whole study: Sources were T cells, B-cell-depleted T cells, or PBMCs; the material itself was cDNA or gDNA.

This table comes from immunoSEQ multiplex PCR, and its TCRdb copy is limited to in-frame clones, with some not included. The table lists more than 25,000 clones, 65% to 70% of them singletons. This CDR3 contains 14 residues. Germline V gene sequence: CDR1 MNHEY, CDR2 SVGAGI. The trim removed 6 bases at V and 5 bases at J, leaving 7 bases unmatched. The chain joins TRBV6-5 to TRBJ1-2; 9 bases are a match to TRBD1. This receptor was identified in a human donor in a cohort sampled during active COVID-19. The sequenced sample consisted of peripheral blood. The CDR3 bases are TGTGCCAGCAGCCTGGACAGGGGTGGATATGGCTACACCTTC. Protein sequence: CASSLDRGGYGYTF.